This T cell receptor (beta chain) was found in a study of T cells after somatic rescue of genetic block. V lost 2 bases to trimming and J lost 1 base, with 14 bases between them. Germline lookup yields CDR1 SGHTA and CDR2 FQGNSA. CDR3 length: 17 residues. Some clones are missing from TCRdb's copy, which holds only in-frame ones; the method was immunoSEQ multiplex PCR. In the table there are fewer than 150,000 clones, just over 90% of which are singletons. This sequence originates from a woman between 18 and 29 years old. This chain uses TRBV7-2 with TRBJ2-2; no clear D gene. The sample was peripheral blood mononuclear cells (PBMCs). CDR3 bases: TGTGCCAGCAGCTTATCGGGCAGATCCATGAACACCGGGGAGCTGTTTTTT. Amino acids: CASSLSGRSMNTGELFF.